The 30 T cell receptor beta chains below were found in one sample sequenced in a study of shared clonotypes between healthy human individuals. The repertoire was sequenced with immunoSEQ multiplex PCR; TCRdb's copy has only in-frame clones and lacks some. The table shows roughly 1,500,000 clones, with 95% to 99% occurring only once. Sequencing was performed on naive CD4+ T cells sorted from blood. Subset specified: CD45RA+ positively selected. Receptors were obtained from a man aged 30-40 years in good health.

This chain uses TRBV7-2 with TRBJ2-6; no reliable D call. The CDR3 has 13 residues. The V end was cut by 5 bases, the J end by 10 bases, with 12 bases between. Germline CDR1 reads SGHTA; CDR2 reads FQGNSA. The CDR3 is CASSRPPRNVLTF. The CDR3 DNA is TGTGCCAGCAGCCGCCCCCCGAGAAACGTCCTGACTTTC.

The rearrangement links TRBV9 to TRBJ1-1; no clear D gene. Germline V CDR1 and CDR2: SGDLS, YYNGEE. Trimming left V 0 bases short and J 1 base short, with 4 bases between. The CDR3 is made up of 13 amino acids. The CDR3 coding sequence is TGTGCCAGCAGCGTAGTCAGGAACACTGAAGCTTTCTTT. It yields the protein CASSVVRNTEAFF.

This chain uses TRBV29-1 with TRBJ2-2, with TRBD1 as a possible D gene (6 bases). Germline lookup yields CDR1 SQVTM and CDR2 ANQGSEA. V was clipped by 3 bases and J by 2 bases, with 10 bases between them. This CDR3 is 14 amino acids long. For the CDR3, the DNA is TGCAGCGTTGAGGGGACAAAAAACACCGGGGAGCTGTTTTTT. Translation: CSVEGTKNTGELFF.

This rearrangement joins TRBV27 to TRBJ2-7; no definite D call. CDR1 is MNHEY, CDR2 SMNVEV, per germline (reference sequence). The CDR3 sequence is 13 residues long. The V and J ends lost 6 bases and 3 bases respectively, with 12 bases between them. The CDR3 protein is CASRATASYEQYF. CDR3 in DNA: TGTGCCAGCAGGGCGACCGCGAGCTACGAGCAGTACTTC.

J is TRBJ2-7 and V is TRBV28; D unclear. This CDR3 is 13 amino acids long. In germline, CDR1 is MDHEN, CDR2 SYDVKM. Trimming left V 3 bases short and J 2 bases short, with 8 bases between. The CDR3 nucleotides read TGTGCCAGCAGTTTGAGACAAACCTACGAGCAGTACTTC. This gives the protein CASSLRQTYEQYF.

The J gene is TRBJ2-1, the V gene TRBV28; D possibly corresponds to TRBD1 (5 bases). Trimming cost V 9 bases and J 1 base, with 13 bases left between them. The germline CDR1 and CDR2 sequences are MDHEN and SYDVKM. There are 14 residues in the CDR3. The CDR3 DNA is TGTGCCAGAACGCCCAGGGTATCCTACAATGAGCAGTTCTTC. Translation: CARTPRVSYNEQFF.

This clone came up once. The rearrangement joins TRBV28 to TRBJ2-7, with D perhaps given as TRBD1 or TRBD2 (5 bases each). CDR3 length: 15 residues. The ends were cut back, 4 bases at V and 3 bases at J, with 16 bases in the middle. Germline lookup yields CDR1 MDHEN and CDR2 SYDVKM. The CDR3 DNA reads TGTGCCAGCAGTTCTCTAGGGACGGCCTACTACGAGCAGTACTTC. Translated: CASSSLGTAYYEQYF.

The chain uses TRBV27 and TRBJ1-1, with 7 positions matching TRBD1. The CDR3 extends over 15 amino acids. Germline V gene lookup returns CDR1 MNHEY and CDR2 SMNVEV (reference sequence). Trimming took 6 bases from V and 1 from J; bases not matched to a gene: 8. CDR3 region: CASSNDWTGNTEAFF. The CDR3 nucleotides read TGTGCCAGCAGCAATGATTGGACAGGGAACACTGAAGCTTTCTTT.

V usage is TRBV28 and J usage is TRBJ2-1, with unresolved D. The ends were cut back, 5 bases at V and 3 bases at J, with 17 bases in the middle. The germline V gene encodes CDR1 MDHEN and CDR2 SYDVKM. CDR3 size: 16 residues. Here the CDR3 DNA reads TGTGCCAGCAGTCCGACGTTTGGCGGTGGCTACAATGAGCAGTTCTTC. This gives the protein CASSPTFGGGYNEQFF.

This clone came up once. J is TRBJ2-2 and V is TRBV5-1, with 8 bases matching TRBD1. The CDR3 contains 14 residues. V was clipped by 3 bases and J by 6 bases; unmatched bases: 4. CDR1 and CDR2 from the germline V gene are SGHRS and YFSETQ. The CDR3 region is CASSSGTGPGELFF. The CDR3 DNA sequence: TGCGCCAGCAGCTCGGGGACAGGCCCCGGGGAGCTGTTTTTT.

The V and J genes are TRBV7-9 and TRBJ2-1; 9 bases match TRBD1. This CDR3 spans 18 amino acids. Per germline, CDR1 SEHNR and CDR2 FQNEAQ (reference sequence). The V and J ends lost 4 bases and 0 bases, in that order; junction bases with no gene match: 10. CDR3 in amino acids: CASSSIQGAGSSYNEQFF. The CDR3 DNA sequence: TGTGCCAGCAGCTCAATACAGGGGGCTGGTAGCTCCTACAATGAGCAGTTCTTC.

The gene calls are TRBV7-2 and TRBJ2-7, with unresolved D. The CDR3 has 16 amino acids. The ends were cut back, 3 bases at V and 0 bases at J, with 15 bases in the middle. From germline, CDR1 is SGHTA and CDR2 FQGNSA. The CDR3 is CASSFGRRTSSYEQYF. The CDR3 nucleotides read TGTGCCAGCAGCTTCGGAAGACGGACCTCCTCCTACGAGCAGTACTTC.

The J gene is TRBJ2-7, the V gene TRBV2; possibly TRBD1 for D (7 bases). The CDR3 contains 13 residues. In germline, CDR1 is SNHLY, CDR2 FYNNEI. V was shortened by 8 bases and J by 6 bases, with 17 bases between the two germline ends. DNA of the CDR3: TGTGCCAGCCGGCGGGACAGTTTCTCCGAGCAGTACTTC. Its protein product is CASRRDSFSEQYF.

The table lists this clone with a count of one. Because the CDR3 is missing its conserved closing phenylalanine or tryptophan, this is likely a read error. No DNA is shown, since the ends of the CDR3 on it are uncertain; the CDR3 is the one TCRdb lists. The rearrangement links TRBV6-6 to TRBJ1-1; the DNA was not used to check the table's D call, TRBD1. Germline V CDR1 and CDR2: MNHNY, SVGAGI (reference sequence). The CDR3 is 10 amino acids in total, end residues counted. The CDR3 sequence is CASSYGTVSI.

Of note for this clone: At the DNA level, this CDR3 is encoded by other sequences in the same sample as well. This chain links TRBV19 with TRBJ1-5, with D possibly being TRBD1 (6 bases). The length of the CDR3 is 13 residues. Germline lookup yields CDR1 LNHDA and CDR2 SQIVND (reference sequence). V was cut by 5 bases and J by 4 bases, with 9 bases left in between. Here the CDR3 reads CASSVDRNQPQHF. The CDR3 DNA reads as TGTGCCAGTAGTGTGGACAGAAATCAGCCCCAGCATTTT.

The CDR3: CASSLLGGQVETQYF. The CDR3 coding sequence is TGTGCCAGCAGTTTATTGGGGGGCCAGGTGGAGACCCAGTACTTC. This chain links TRBV28 with TRBJ2-5; TRBD1 or TRBD2 may be the D gene (6 bases each). Germline CDR1 and CDR2: MDHEN and SYDVKM. The CDR3 loop spans 15 amino acids. Trimming removed 1 base at V and 5 bases at J, with 14 bases between.

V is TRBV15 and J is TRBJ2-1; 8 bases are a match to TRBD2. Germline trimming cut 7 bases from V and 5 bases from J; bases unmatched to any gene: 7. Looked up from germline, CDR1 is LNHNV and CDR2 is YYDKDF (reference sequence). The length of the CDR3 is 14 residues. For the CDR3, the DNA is TGTGCCACCAATCCGGGACTAGAACACAATGAGCAGTTCTTC. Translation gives CATNPGLEHNEQFF.

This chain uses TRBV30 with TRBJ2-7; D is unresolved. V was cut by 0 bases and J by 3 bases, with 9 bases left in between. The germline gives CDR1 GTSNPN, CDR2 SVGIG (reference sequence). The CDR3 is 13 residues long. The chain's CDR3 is CAWSVPPYYEQYF. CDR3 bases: TGTGCCTGGAGTGTACCCCCCTACTACGAGCAGTACTTC.

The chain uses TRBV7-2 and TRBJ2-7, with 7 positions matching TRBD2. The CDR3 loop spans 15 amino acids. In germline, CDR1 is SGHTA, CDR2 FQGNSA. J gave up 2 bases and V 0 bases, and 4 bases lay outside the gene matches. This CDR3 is CASSLAASGPYEQYF. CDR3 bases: TGTGCCAGCAGCTTAGCGGCTAGCGGCCCCTACGAGCAGTACTTC.

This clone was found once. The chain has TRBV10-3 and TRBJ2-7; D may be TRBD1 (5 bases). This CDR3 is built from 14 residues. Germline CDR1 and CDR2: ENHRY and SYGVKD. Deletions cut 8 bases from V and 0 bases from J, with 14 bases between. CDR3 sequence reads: CAIQTGGSSYEQYF. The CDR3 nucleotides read TGTGCCATCCAAACAGGCGGTAGCTCCTACGAGCAGTACTTC.

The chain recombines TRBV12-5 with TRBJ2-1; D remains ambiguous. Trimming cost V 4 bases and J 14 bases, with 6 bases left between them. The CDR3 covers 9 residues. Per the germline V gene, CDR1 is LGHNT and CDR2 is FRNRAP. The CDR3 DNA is TGTGCTAGTGGTTCCGAGGAGTTCTTC. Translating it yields CASGSEEFF.

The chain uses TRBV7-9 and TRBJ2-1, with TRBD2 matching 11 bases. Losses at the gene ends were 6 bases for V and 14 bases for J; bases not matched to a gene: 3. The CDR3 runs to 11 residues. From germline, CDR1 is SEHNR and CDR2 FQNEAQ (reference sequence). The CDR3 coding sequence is TGTGCCAGCAGAAAACTAGCGGGGGAGTTCTTC. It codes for CASRKLAGEFF. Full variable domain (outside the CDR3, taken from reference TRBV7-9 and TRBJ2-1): DTGVSQNPRHKITKRGQNVTFRCDPISEHNRLYWYRQTLGQGPEFLTYFQNEAQLEKSRLLSDRFSAERPKGSFSTLEIQRTEQGDSAMYLCASRKLAGEFFGPGTRLTVL.

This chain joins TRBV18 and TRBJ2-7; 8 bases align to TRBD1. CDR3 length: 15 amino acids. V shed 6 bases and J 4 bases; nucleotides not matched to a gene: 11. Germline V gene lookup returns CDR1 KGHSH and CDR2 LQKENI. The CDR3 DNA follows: TGTGCCAGCTCCCCAGGGCAGGGGGCACGATACGAGCAGTACTTC. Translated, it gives CASSPGQGARYEQYF.

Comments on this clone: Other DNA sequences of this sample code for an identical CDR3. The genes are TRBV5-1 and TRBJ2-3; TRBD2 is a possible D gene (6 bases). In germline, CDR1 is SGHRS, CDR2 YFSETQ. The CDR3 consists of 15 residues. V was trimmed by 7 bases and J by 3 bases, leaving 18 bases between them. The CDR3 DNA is TGCGCCAGCTCCCTGGATGGGACTTCTACAGATACGCAGTATTTT. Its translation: CASSLDGTSTDTQYF. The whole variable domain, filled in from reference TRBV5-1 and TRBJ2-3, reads KAGVTQTPRYLIKTRGQQVTLSCSPISGHRSVSWYQQTPGQGLQFLFEYFSETQRNKGNFPGRFSGRQFSNSRSEMNVSTLELGDSALYLCASSLDGTSTDTQYFGPGTRLTVL.

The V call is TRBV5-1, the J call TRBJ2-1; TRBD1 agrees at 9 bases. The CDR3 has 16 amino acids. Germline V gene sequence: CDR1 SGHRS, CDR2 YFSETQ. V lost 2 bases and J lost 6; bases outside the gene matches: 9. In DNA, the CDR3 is TGCGCCAGCAGCTTCAATCCGGGACAGGGACGCAATGAGCAGTTCTTC. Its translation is CASSFNPGQGRNEQFF.

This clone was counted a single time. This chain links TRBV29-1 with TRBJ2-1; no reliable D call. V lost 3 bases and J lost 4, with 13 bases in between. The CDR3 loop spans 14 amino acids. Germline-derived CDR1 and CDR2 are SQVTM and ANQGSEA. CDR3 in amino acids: CSVDFAGPYNEQFF. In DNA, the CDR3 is TGCAGCGTTGATTTTGCAGGTCCTTACAATGAGCAGTTCTTC.

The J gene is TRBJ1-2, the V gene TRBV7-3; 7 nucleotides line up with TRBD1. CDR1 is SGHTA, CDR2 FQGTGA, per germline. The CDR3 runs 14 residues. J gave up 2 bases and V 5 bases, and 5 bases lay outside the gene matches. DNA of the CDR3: TGTGCCAGCAGCCCACAACAGGGGAACTATGGCTACACCTTC. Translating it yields CASSPQQGNYGYTF.

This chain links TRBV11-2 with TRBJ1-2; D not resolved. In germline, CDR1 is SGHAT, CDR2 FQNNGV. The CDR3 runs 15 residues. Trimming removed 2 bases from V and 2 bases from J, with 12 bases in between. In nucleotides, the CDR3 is TGTGCCAGCAGCTTAACTCTGGGAGAAAACTATGGCTACACCTTC. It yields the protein CASSLTLGENYGYTF.

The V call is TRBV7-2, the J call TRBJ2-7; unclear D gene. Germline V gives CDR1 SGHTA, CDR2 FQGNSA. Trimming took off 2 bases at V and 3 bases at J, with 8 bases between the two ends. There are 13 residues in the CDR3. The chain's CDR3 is CASSLRPGYEQYF. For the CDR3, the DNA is TGTGCCAGCAGCTTAAGACCTGGCTACGAGCAGTACTTC.

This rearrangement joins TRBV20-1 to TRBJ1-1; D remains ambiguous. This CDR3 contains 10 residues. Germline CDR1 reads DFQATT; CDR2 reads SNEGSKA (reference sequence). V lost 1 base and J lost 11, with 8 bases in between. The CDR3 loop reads CSARVLMAFF. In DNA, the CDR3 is TGCAGTGCTAGAGTATTAATGGCTTTCTTT.